This is a list of T cell receptor beta chains from one sample in a study of control samples from healthy donors and cancer patients. Method: immunoSEQ multiplex PCR; TCRdb's copy keeps in-frame clones and lacks some. Among some 130,000 clones listed, over 85% were seen once. The specimen sequenced was blood. The source of these receptors is a man younger than 40 in good health. CDR3s include the opening cysteine and the closing phenylalanine or tryptophan. A D gene is named only where the DNA matches it firmly. Clone size is not always given. Where it is, it says once, few, many or a class for expanded clones.

j_call: TRBJ1-5; clone_size: .; d_call: TRBD1; v_call: TRBV30; cdr3_aa: CAWSGLTGLNQPQHF; cdr3_nt: TGTGCCTGGAGTGGATTGACAGGGCTCAATCAGCCCCAGCATTTT
j_call: TRBJ2-5; clone_size: .; d_call: .; v_call: TRBV28; cdr3_aa: CASSSGTLGRKTQYF; cdr3_nt: TGTGCCAGCAGTTCCGGGACACTGGGTAGAAAGACCCAGTACTTC
j_call: TRBJ2-1; clone_size: .; d_call: TRBD1; v_call: TRBV7-8; cdr3_aa: CASSLVAQGVDYNEQFF; cdr3_nt: TGTGCCAGCAGCTTAGTCGCCCAGGGGGTTGACTACAATGAGCAGTTCTTC
j_call: TRBJ1-2; clone_size: .; d_call: .; v_call: TRBV12-3/TRBV12-4; cdr3_aa: CASSFGILGGYTF; cdr3_nt: TGTGCCAGCAGTTTTGGCATTCTTGGTGGCTACACCTTC
j_call: TRBJ2-1; clone_size: .; d_call: .; v_call: TRBV5-4; cdr3_aa: CASSLAGSHYNEQFF; cdr3_nt: TGTGCCAGCAGCTTGGCGGGGTCCCACTACAATGAGCAGTTCTTC
j_call: TRBJ2-7; clone_size: .; d_call: .; v_call: TRBV25-1; cdr3_aa: CASSPHSEQYF; cdr3_nt: TGTGCCAGCAGTCCCCACTCGGAGCAGTACTTC
j_call: TRBJ1-4; clone_size: .; d_call: TRBD1; v_call: TRBV24-1; cdr3_aa: CATSDTSTGVEKLFF; cdr3_nt: TGTGCCACCAGTGATACATCCACAGGGGTAGAAAAACTGTTTTTT
j_call: TRBJ2-3; clone_size: .; d_call: TRBD2; v_call: TRBV11-1; cdr3_aa: CASSLRASGSTDTQYF; cdr3_nt: TGTGCCAGCAGCTTAAGGGCTAGCGGAAGCACAGATACGCAGTATTTT
j_call: TRBJ1-2; clone_size: once; d_call: .; v_call: TRBV11-3; cdr3_aa: CASSPDRNYGYTF; cdr3_nt: TGTGCCAGCAGCCCCGACAGAAACTATGGCTACACCTTC
j_call: TRBJ2-7; clone_size: once; d_call: TRBD1; v_call: TRBV5-4; cdr3_aa: CASSPTGSYEQYF; cdr3_nt: TGTGCCAGCAGCCCGACAGGGTCCTACGAGCAGTACTTC
j_call: TRBJ2-3; clone_size: .; d_call: TRBD2; v_call: TRBV28; cdr3_aa: CASSFSGLAGGGDTQYF; cdr3_nt: TGTGCCAGCAGTTTCTCGGGACTAGCGGGAGGGGGAGATACGCAGTATTTT
j_call: TRBJ2-6; clone_size: .; d_call: .; v_call: TRBV27; cdr3_aa: CASSLSSATSLRGANVLTF; cdr3_nt: TGTGCCAGCAGTTTATCGAGCGCGACTAGTCTGCGAGGGGCCAACGTCCTGACTTTC
j_call: TRBJ2-1; clone_size: .; d_call: .; v_call: TRBV5-1; cdr3_aa: CASSSGGNNEQFF; cdr3_nt: TGCGCCAGCAGCAGTGGTGGTAACAATGAGCAGTTCTTC
j_call: TRBJ1-5; clone_size: .; d_call: .; v_call: TRBV2; cdr3_aa: CASSEGSSNQPQHF; cdr3_nt: TGTGCCAGCAGTGAAGGCAGTAGCAATCAGCCCCAGCATTTT
j_call: TRBJ1-6; clone_size: .; d_call: .; v_call: TRBV6-5; cdr3_aa: CASSYGGAGNSPLHF; cdr3_nt: TGTGCCAGCAGTTACGGGGGGGCTGGGAATTCACCCCTCCACTTT
j_call: TRBJ2-5; clone_size: .; d_call: .; v_call: TRBV7-8; cdr3_aa: CASSLVGPNQETQYF; cdr3_nt: TGTGCCAGCAGCTTAGTGGGCCCTAACCAAGAGACCCAGTACTTC
j_call: TRBJ1-2; clone_size: .; d_call: .; v_call: TRBV28; cdr3_aa: CASKSSRGAYYGYTF; cdr3_nt: TGTGCCAGCAAATCCTCACGGGGGGCTTACTATGGCTACACCTTC
j_call: TRBJ2-1; clone_size: .; d_call: .; v_call: TRBV7-3; cdr3_aa: CASSLGFRGEQFF; cdr3_nt: TGTGCCAGCAGCTTAGGCTTCAGGGGTGAGCAGTTCTTC
j_call: TRBJ1-4; clone_size: once; d_call: TRBD1; v_call: TRBV7-9; cdr3_aa: CASSLGQGGHIASPEKLFF; cdr3_nt: TGTGCCAGCAGCTTAGGACAGGGAGGGCATATCGCGAGTCCTGAAAAACTGTTTTTT
j_call: TRBJ1-4; clone_size: .; d_call: .; v_call: TRBV3-1/TRBV3-2; cdr3_aa: CASSQGEKLFF; cdr3_nt: TGTGCCAGCAGCCAAGGAGAAAAACTGTTTTTT
j_call: TRBJ2-5; clone_size: .; d_call: .; v_call: TRBV20-1; cdr3_aa: CSASGSTETQYF; cdr3_nt: TGCAGTGCTAGTGGGTCGACTGAGACCCAGTACTTC
j_call: TRBJ2-3; clone_size: .; d_call: .; v_call: TRBV7-2; cdr3_aa: CASSPGVKDTQYF; cdr3_nt: TGTGCCAGCAGCCCTGGGGTTAAAGATACGCAGTATTTT
j_call: TRBJ2-3; clone_size: .; d_call: TRBD2; v_call: TRBV11-2; cdr3_aa: CASSLLAGGADTQYF; cdr3_nt: TGTGCCAGCAGCTTACTAGCGGGAGGAGCAGATACGCAGTATTTT
j_call: TRBJ2-4; clone_size: .; d_call: TRBD1; v_call: TRBV3-1/TRBV3-2; cdr3_aa: CASSQVRTGSENIQYF; cdr3_nt: TGTGCCAGCAGCCAAGTTCGGACAGGATCGGAAAACATTCAGTACTTC
j_call: TRBJ1-5; clone_size: .; d_call: TRBD1; v_call: TRBV6-1; cdr3_aa: CASSDDRGPRINQPQHF; cdr3_nt: TGTGCCAGCAGTGATGACAGGGGACCCCGCATCAATCAGCCCCAGCATTTT
j_call: TRBJ2-2; clone_size: .; d_call: .; v_call: TRBV7-6; cdr3_aa: CASSLAWGAGELFF; cdr3_nt: TGTGCCAGCAGCTTAGCCTGGGGGGCCGGGGAGCTGTTTTTT
j_call: TRBJ1-4; clone_size: .; d_call: TRBD1; v_call: TRBV11-2; cdr3_aa: CASSTGGVREKLFF; cdr3_nt: TGTGCCAGCAGCACAGGGGGCGTCCGGGAAAAACTGTTTTTT
j_call: TRBJ2-1; clone_size: .; d_call: TRBD2; v_call: TRBV5-6; cdr3_aa: CASSVGLAGNNEQFF; cdr3_nt: TGTGCCAGCAGCGTCGGACTAGCGGGAAACAATGAGCAGTTCTTC
j_call: TRBJ2-5; clone_size: .; d_call: TRBD1; v_call: TRBV6-5; cdr3_aa: CASSMTGGFMETQYF; cdr3_nt: TGTGCCAGCAGCATGACAGGGGGCTTTATGGAGACCCAGTACTTC
j_call: TRBJ1-2; clone_size: .; d_call: .; v_call: TRBV28; cdr3_aa: CASSSNPGGARGYTF; cdr3_nt: TGTGCCAGCAGTTCCAACCCGGGGGGCGCAAGAGGCTACACCTTC
j_call: TRBJ2-3; clone_size: .; d_call: TRBD1; v_call: TRBV19; cdr3_aa: CASSKQKRRQGHTDTQYF; cdr3_nt: TGTGCCAGTAGTAAACAAAAAAGACGACAGGGCCACACAGATACGCAGTATTTT
j_call: TRBJ1-1; clone_size: .; d_call: .; v_call: TRBV28; cdr3_aa: CASSPGRENTEAFF; cdr3_nt: TGTGCCAGCAGTCCGGGACGAGAGAACACTGAAGCTTTCTTT
j_call: TRBJ2-1; clone_size: .; d_call: TRBD1; v_call: TRBV3-1/TRBV3-2; cdr3_aa: CASSLTGGSEQFF; cdr3_nt: TGTGCCAGCAGCCTAACAGGGGGCTCTGAGCAGTTCTTC
j_call: TRBJ2-5; clone_size: .; d_call: .; v_call: TRBV2; cdr3_aa: CASRVARYQETQYF; cdr3_nt: TGTGCCAGCAGGGTGGCGCGGTACCAAGAGACCCAGTACTTC
j_call: TRBJ2-2; clone_size: .; d_call: TRBD2; v_call: TRBV9; cdr3_aa: CASSVGASGSTGELFF; cdr3_nt: TGTGCCAGCAGCGTAGGGGCTAGCGGGAGTACCGGGGAGCTGTTTTTT
j_call: TRBJ2-3; clone_size: .; d_call: .; v_call: TRBV6-5; cdr3_aa: CASSYSRGTVAQYF; cdr3_nt: TGTGCCAGCAGTTACTCGAGAGGGACTGTCGCGCAGTATTTT
j_call: TRBJ2-1; clone_size: .; d_call: TRBD2; v_call: TRBV7-2; cdr3_aa: CASSLAGGLAGAFLF; cdr3_nt: TGTGCCAGCAGCTTAGCGGGAGGGCTAGCGGGAGCTTTTCTCTTC
j_call: TRBJ2-1; clone_size: .; d_call: .; v_call: TRBV9; cdr3_aa: CASSVEIRIDEQFF; cdr3_nt: TGTGCCAGCAGCGTAGAAATTAGAATCGATGAGCAGTTCTTC
j_call: TRBJ1-4; clone_size: .; d_call: .; v_call: TRBV3-1/TRBV3-2; cdr3_aa: CASSQGRGKLFF; cdr3_nt: TGTGCCAGCAGCCAAGGGCGGGGAAAACTGTTTTTT
j_call: TRBJ2-1; clone_size: .; d_call: TRBD1; v_call: TRBV28; cdr3_aa: CASSFRDRSYNEQFF; cdr3_nt: TGTGCCAGCAGTTTCCGGGACAGGAGTTACAATGAGCAGTTCTTC
j_call: TRBJ2-7; clone_size: .; d_call: TRBD1; v_call: TRBV28; cdr3_aa: CANNMGTVIYEQYF; cdr3_nt: TGTGCCAACAACATGGGGACAGTGATCTACGAGCAGTACTTC
j_call: TRBJ1-6; clone_size: .; d_call: .; v_call: TRBV2; cdr3_aa: CASSSTRKDSPLHF; cdr3_nt: TGTGCCAGCAGTTCCACACGGAAAGATTCACCCCTCCACTTT
j_call: TRBJ2-3; clone_size: .; d_call: TRBD2; v_call: TRBV28; cdr3_aa: CASSLVGLAYSSTDTQYF; cdr3_nt: TGTGCCAGCAGTTTAGTGGGACTAGCGTACTCTAGCACAGATACGCAGTATTTT
j_call: TRBJ2-5; clone_size: .; d_call: TRBD1; v_call: TRBV4-2; cdr3_aa: CASSQDELGQGKETQYF; cdr3_nt: TGTGCCAGCAGCCAAGATGAACTGGGACAGGGCAAAGAGACCCAGTACTTC
j_call: TRBJ2-1; clone_size: .; d_call: .; v_call: TRBV12-5; cdr3_aa: CASGLIPGGNEQFF; cdr3_nt: TGTGCTAGTGGTTTGATCCCAGGGGGGAATGAGCAGTTCTTC